What follows are 5 T cell receptor beta chains derived from one specimen sequenced in a study of metastatic and nonmetastatic thyroid tumors (dated by TCRdb to the early 2020s). Receptors were amplified or captured by PCR. Sequencing was performed on an Illumina HiSeq 4000. The public reads were reprocessed in TCRdb via fastp at Q25 and MiXCR, keeping in-frame beta chains. This sample gives fewer than 25,000 clones in total; 15% to 20% of them show up just once. The ten top clones hold under 25% of the sample. No treatment had been received by any patient before thyroid surgery. The source material was blood. These receptors all stem from a male donor with papillary thyroid cancer or a benign thyroid nodule (not recorded which). Some clones in this sample may be carry-over from other donors' samples.

In its sample, this clone was seen many times. The chain couples TRBV5-1 to TRBJ2-3, with D possibly being TRBD1 or TRBD2 (5 bases each). There are 14 residues in the CDR3. The germline CDR1 and CDR2 sequences are SGHRS and YFSETQ. V lost 1 base and J 2 bases, leaving 8 bases between the germline ends. The CDR3 sequence: CASSLLGTTDTQYF. The CDR3 coding sequence is TGCGCCAGCAGCTTGCTAGGGACCACAGATACGCAGTATTTT.

This clone occurred many times. V is TRBV7-8 and J is TRBJ2-5; maybe TRBD1 (6 bases). With 5 bases removed from V and 2 bases from J, the gap between germline ends came to 9 bases. The CDR3 sequence is 13 residues long. CDR1 is SGHVS, CDR2 FQNEAQ, per germline. In DNA, the CDR3 is TGTGCCAGCAGCCAGGGGCCTCAAGAGACCCAGTACTTC. Protein sequence: CASSQGPQETQYF.

The chain carries TRBV27 and TRBJ2-7; 10 positions match TRBD1. V was clipped by 7 bases and J by 7 bases; unmatched bases: 10. The CDR3 totals 14 residues. Germline lookup yields CDR1 MNHEY and CDR2 SMNVEV (reference sequence). For the CDR3, the DNA is TGTGCCAGCATCCCATCGACAGGGGGCGAAGAGCAGTACTTC. Protein sequence: CASIPSTGGEEQYF.

This clone was counted only a few times. J is TRBJ1-4 and V is TRBV6-1, with 7 nucleotides matching TRBD1. The CDR3 runs to 14 residues. Germline CDR1 is MNHNS and CDR2 is SASEGT. The V gene end was trimmed by 4 bases and the J gene end by 3 bases; junction bases not matched to a gene: 2. CDR3 nucleotides: TGTGCCAGCAGTGGGGACAGCTCTAATGAAAAACTGTTTTTT. This encodes CASSGDSSNEKLFF.

As concerns this clone: One end of the junction fails to match germline, which may point to a read error. The rearrangement links TRBV28 to TRBJ2-2; possibly TRBD2 for D (7 bases). The CDR3 is made up of 15 amino acids. Per germline, CDR1 MDHEN and CDR2 SYDVKM. The CDR3 bases are TGTGCCACCACCTTGGGGGGGGCGGGAACCGAGGAGCTGTTTTTT. Amino acids: CATTLGGAGTEELFF. Based on the CDR3 plus reference TRBV28 and TRBJ2-2, the full variable domain is DVKVTQSSRYLVKRTGEKVFLECVQDMDHENMFWYRQDPGLGLRLIYFSYDVKMKEKGDIPEGYSVSREKKERFSLILESASTNQTSMYLCATTLGGAGTEELFFGEGSRLTVL.